The rows below give T cell receptor beta chains drawn from one sample of a study of T cell changes during pregnancy in multiple sclerosis. Clones were sequenced by immunoSEQ multiplex PCR, and TCRdb holds only the in-frame ones, with some missing. The sample lists roughly 80,000 clones, under 95% seen once, with 2.5% to 3% in the top ten. Here the sequenced sample was peripheral blood, taken after pregnancy. These receptors originate from a female donor in good health, enrolled as a control in a pregnancy study. CDR3s include the opening cysteine and the closing phenylalanine or tryptophan. Fields, in order: clone size, V gene, J gene, D gene, CDR3 DNA, CDR3 protein. A D gene is named only where the DNA matches it firmly. For some rows the clone size is stated as once, few or many, or as a class when expanded; others skip it.

abundance: -; v_gene: TRBV5-6; j_gene: TRBJ2-7; d_gene: TRBD1; CDR3nt: TGTGCCAGCAGCTTTAAGGGACAGGGGTTCGCCTACGAGCAGTACTTC; CDR3aa: CASSFKGQGFAYEQYF
abundance: -; v_gene: TRBV6-1; j_gene: TRBJ1-5; d_gene: TRBD1; CDR3nt: TGTGCCAGCAGCCAACAGGGGTCTGGCCGTCAGCCCCAGCATTTT; CDR3aa: CASSQQGSGRQPQHF
abundance: once; v_gene: TRBV29-1; j_gene: TRBJ2-3; d_gene: TRBD2; CDR3nt: TGCAGCGTTGAAAGCGGACTAGCGGACACAGATACGCAGTATTTT; CDR3aa: CSVESGLADTDTQYF
abundance: -; v_gene: TRBV2; j_gene: TRBJ2-7; d_gene: -; CDR3nt: TGTGCCAGCAGCCGGGACATTGTACGGTACGAGCAGTACTTC; CDR3aa: CASSRDIVRYEQYF
abundance: -; v_gene: TRBV28; j_gene: TRBJ1-4; d_gene: TRBD1; CDR3nt: TGTGCCAGCAGTACGATGGACAGGGGGCATGAAAAACTGTTTTTT; CDR3aa: CASSTMDRGHEKLFF
abundance: -; v_gene: TRBV28; j_gene: TRBJ1-1; d_gene: -; CDR3nt: TGTGCCATCGGTGGCCCGACAGAGATGAACACTGAAGCTTTCTTT; CDR3aa: CAIGGPTEMNTEAFF
abundance: -; v_gene: TRBV6-5; j_gene: TRBJ2-5; d_gene: TRBD2; CDR3nt: TGTGCCAGCAGCTGGGGGACTAGCGGGGGGACCCAGTACTTC; CDR3aa: CASSWGTSGGTQYF
abundance: -; v_gene: TRBV7-9; j_gene: TRBJ2-7; d_gene: TRBD2; CDR3nt: TGTGCCAGCACCAAGAGCGGGGGGGCCGGGTCCTACGAGCAGTACTTC; CDR3aa: CASTKSGGAGSYEQYF
abundance: -; v_gene: TRBV2; j_gene: TRBJ1-2; d_gene: -; CDR3nt: TGTGCCAGCAGTGAAGCCAGGGCCTACGGCTACACCTTC; CDR3aa: CASSEARAYGYTF
abundance: -; v_gene: TRBV30; j_gene: TRBJ1-6; d_gene: -; CDR3nt: TGTGCCTGGAGTGTGTTGGGGGGACTGAGTTCACCCCTCCACTTT; CDR3aa: CAWSVLGGLSSPLHF
abundance: -; v_gene: TRBV4-3; j_gene: TRBJ2-1; d_gene: TRBD2; CDR3nt: TGCGCCAGCAGCCACTCTCAGGGACTAGCGGGGATCTACAATGAGCAGTTCTTC; CDR3aa: CASSHSQGLAGIYNEQFF
abundance: -; v_gene: TRBV6-6; j_gene: TRBJ2-1; d_gene: -; CDR3nt: TGTGCCAGCAGTTACCGGTCGGTCCCCCTCAATGAGCAGTTCTTC; CDR3aa: CASSYRSVPLNEQFF
abundance: once; v_gene: TRBV5-4; j_gene: TRBJ2-3; d_gene: TRBD2; CDR3nt: TGTGCCAGCAGACCACTGGGACTAGCGGGGAGCGATACGCAGTATTTT; CDR3aa: CASRPLGLAGSDTQYF
abundance: -; v_gene: TRBV9; j_gene: TRBJ2-7; d_gene: -; CDR3nt: TGTGCCAGCAGCGTGGAGAGCTCCTACGAGCAGTACTTC; CDR3aa: CASSVESSYEQYF
abundance: medium-sized; v_gene: TRBV2; j_gene: TRBJ1-2; d_gene: -; CDR3nt: TGTGCCAGCAAGGGGACTGCCCAGGACTATGGCTACACCTTC; CDR3aa: CASKGTAQDYGYTF
abundance: -; v_gene: TRBV7-2; j_gene: TRBJ2-7; d_gene: TRBD1; CDR3nt: TGTGCCAGCAGCTTGGGCAGGGGGCGCTACGAGCAGTACTTC; CDR3aa: CASSLGRGRYEQYF
abundance: few; v_gene: TRBV6-1; j_gene: TRBJ2-1; d_gene: TRBD2; CDR3nt: TGTGCCAGCAGTGAAGGGGCCGCGGGGGGTTACAATGAGCAGTTCTTC; CDR3aa: CASSEGAAGGYNEQFF
abundance: -; v_gene: TRBV6-6; j_gene: TRBJ1-5; d_gene: TRBD1; CDR3nt: TGTGCCAGCAGATTAGGACAGGGGGCGGGCAATCAGCCCCAGCATTTT; CDR3aa: CASRLGQGAGNQPQHF
abundance: -; v_gene: TRBV7-9; j_gene: TRBJ2-2; d_gene: -; CDR3nt: TGTGCCAGCACCGTAATAGGGGTTAACACCGGGGAGCTGTTTTTT; CDR3aa: CASTVIGVNTGELFF
abundance: -; v_gene: TRBV18; j_gene: TRBJ2-1; d_gene: TRBD2; CDR3nt: TGTGCCAGCTCACCACCAGCGGGGGTCGGAACTCTTGAGCAGTTCTTC; CDR3aa: CASSPPAGVGTLEQFF
abundance: -; v_gene: TRBV9; j_gene: TRBJ2-5; d_gene: TRBD2; CDR3nt: TGTGCCAGCAGCCCTCGTAGCGGGACGCAGGAGACCCAGTACTTC; CDR3aa: CASSPRSGTQETQYF
abundance: -; v_gene: TRBV10-3; j_gene: TRBJ1-5; d_gene: -; CDR3nt: TGTGCCATCAGGCACCGGGAGGATCAGCCCCAGCATTTT; CDR3aa: CAIRHREDQPQHF
abundance: -; v_gene: TRBV10-3; j_gene: TRBJ1-2; d_gene: -; CDR3nt: TGTGCCACACAGGGAATCAACTATGGCTACACCTTC; CDR3aa: CATQGINYGYTF
abundance: once; v_gene: TRBV15; j_gene: TRBJ1-1; d_gene: -; CDR3nt: TGTGCCACCAGCCGGGGCACTGAAGCTTTCTTT; CDR3aa: CATSRGTEAFF
abundance: -; v_gene: TRBV5-5; j_gene: TRBJ1-5; d_gene: -; CDR3nt: TGTGCCAGCAGCCCGAGCATGGGAGCTCAGCCCCAGCATTTT; CDR3aa: CASSPSMGAQPQHF
abundance: once; v_gene: TRBV5-6; j_gene: TRBJ2-3; d_gene: -; CDR3nt: TGTGCCAGCAGCTTCGACGACTCCACAGATACGCAGTATTTT; CDR3aa: CASSFDDSTDTQYF
abundance: -; v_gene: TRBV5-1; j_gene: TRBJ2-4; d_gene: TRBD2; CDR3nt: TGCGCCAGCACCAGCGGGGCGAAAAACATTCAGTACTTC; CDR3aa: CASTSGAKNIQYF
abundance: -; v_gene: TRBV30; j_gene: TRBJ2-1; d_gene: TRBD1; CDR3nt: TGTGCCTGGAGTGTACGAGGGACAGTTTACAATGAGCAGTTCTTC; CDR3aa: CAWSVRGTVYNEQFF
abundance: -; v_gene: TRBV18; j_gene: TRBJ2-7; d_gene: TRBD1; CDR3nt: TGTGCCAGCTCACAGGGACAGGGGCCCTACGAGCAGTACTTC; CDR3aa: CASSQGQGPYEQYF
abundance: -; v_gene: TRBV10-3; j_gene: TRBJ2-1; d_gene: TRBD2; CDR3nt: TGTGCCATCAGCGACCGTGCAAGCGGGGGATACAATGAGCAGTTCTTC; CDR3aa: CAISDRASGGYNEQFF
abundance: -; v_gene: TRBV28; j_gene: TRBJ2-1; d_gene: -; CDR3nt: TGTGCCAGCAGTTTACTGGACAGTGGAGCGTACAATGAGCAGTTCTTC; CDR3aa: CASSLLDSGAYNEQFF
abundance: once; v_gene: TRBV6-1; j_gene: TRBJ2-3; d_gene: -; CDR3nt: TGTGCCAGCAGAGCCCGGACAGATAGCACAGATACGCAGTATTTT; CDR3aa: CASRARTDSTDTQYF
abundance: -; v_gene: TRBV11-2; j_gene: TRBJ1-2; d_gene: -; CDR3nt: TGTGCCAGCAGCTATACGCAACTAAGTGGCTACACCTTC; CDR3aa: CASSYTQLSGYTF
abundance: -; v_gene: TRBV7-9; j_gene: TRBJ2-5; d_gene: -; CDR3nt: TGTGCCAGCAGTTCGAGTGAAAGAGAGACCCAGTACTTC; CDR3aa: CASSSSERETQYF
abundance: -; v_gene: TRBV7-9; j_gene: TRBJ2-1; d_gene: TRBD1; CDR3nt: TGTGCCAGCTCCCCAAAAACGGGACAGGGTGTCCATGAGCAGTTCTTC; CDR3aa: CASSPKTGQGVHEQFF
abundance: few; v_gene: TRBV5-1; j_gene: TRBJ2-3; d_gene: TRBD2; CDR3nt: TGCGCCAGCAGCTCGGCCGGGGGGGCCTCGGGAGATACGCAGTATTTT; CDR3aa: CASSSAGGASGDTQYF
abundance: -; v_gene: TRBV7-9; j_gene: TRBJ2-7; d_gene: -; CDR3nt: TGTGCCAGCCAGTTTTCGGGGGAGCAGTACTTC; CDR3aa: CASQFSGEQYF
abundance: -; v_gene: TRBV6-5; j_gene: TRBJ2-7; d_gene: TRBD2; CDR3nt: TGTGCCAGCAGAGGACTAGCGGGAGAGAAAAAGCAGTACTTC; CDR3aa: CASRGLAGEKKQYF